The entry below describes one TCR beta chain. In germline, CDR1 is LNHNV, CDR2 YYDKDF (reference sequence). This CDR3 comprises 11 residues. V was pared by 1 base and J by 5 bases, with 2 bases between. Sequenced by immunoSEQ multiplex PCR; TCRdb stores in-frame clones only, minus some. The sample holds tens of thousands of clones, about 90% seen once. This sample was included in a study of siplizumab effects on memory and regulatory T cells. The receptor's source is a human donor in good health. The sample consisted of CD8+ T cells sorted from blood. The chain carries TRBV15 and TRBJ2-5; D is ambiguous. CDR3 amino acids: CATSRGETQYF. The CDR3 DNA reads TGTGCCACCAGCAGAGGGGAGACCCAGTACTTC.